A single T cell receptor (beta chain) is shown here with its context. Only a few counts were recorded for this clonotype. Its target antigen remains unknown. No qualities accompany the bases; no much larger clone lies one base away. The data were obtained in a study of CD8 T cells in ankylosing spondylitis (TCRdb year 2017). Study-level background: The study set out to find disease-linked TCR variants by profiling T cell receptor beta repertoires in ankylosing spondylitis patients and healthy donors. The full study cohort was made up of 25 to 30 ankylosing spondylitis patients and 108 healthy donors. Peripheral blood was sampled, and synovial fluid was also collected from ankylosing spondylitis patients. Overall results and qualifications from the work: The disease-linked clones were reported as significantly enriched in matched synovial fluid samples from ankylosing spondylitis patients. In peripheral blood, the disease-linked clones were found at relatively low frequencies and had a CD8+ phenotype. Some of the motif variants had been reported before in the synovial fluid and blood of reactive arthritis patients, a finding that suggests common disease-initiation mechanisms. Blood from ankylosing spondylitis patients appeared to be characterized by a TCR beta motif composed of under ten highly homologous amino acid variants.

TCRdb names Illumina HiSeq 2500 as the instrument used. TCR beta libraries were prepared by quantitative 5'-RACE with molecular barcodes. Per the source publication's procedure: A new computational method based on a probabilistic model of VDJ rearrangement was used to identify disease-linked TCR variants. The raw public reads went through TCRdb reprocessing: fastp at Q25, MiXCR clone calling, in-frame beta chains kept. Each CDR3 protein gets just one entry, which takes the most common genes and DNA from the rows behind it. These V and J calls rely on TCRdb rather than the paper's analysis. This sample lists roughly 700,000 distinct CDR3 sequences; around 17% were detected once. The ten biggest clones cover under 20% of the sample. V and J lose 1 base and 6 bases, and a span of 16 bases separates them. CDR1 and CDR2, per the germline V gene, are MGHRA and YSYEKL. Including the terminal cysteine and phenylalanine, the CDR3 comprises 15 residues. Of the read, only the CDR3 DNA is kept; its 45 bases are in frame from base 1.

The rearrangement joined TRBV4-1 to TRBJ2-7; too little of a D gene remains to name it. Sequencing was carried out using blood, either unsorted or a sorted T cell fraction (not recorded which). This receptor was obtained from a male donor with ankylosing spondylitis. The CDR3 is CASSQVVNNSPEQYF. The bases are TGCGCCAGCAGCCAAGTAGTTAACAACTCCCCCGAGCAGTACTTC.